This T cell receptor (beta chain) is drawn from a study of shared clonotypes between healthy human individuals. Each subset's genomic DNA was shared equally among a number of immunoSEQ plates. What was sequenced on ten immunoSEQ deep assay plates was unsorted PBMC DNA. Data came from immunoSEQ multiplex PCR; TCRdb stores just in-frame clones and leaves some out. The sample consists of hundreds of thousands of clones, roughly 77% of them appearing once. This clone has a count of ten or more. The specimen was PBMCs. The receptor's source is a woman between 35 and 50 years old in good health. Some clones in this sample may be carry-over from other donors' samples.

Here the CDR3 reads CASSEWTGGVLRYTF. The CDR3 nucleotides read TGTGCCAGCAGTGAATGGACAGGGGGGGTATTACGCTACACCTTC. The genes are TRBV2 and TRBJ1-2; 10 bases are shared with TRBD1. Losses at the gene ends were 2 bases for V and 9 bases for J; bases not matched to a gene: 9. The CDR3 covers 15 residues. Per the germline V gene, CDR1 is SNHLY and CDR2 is FYNNEI.